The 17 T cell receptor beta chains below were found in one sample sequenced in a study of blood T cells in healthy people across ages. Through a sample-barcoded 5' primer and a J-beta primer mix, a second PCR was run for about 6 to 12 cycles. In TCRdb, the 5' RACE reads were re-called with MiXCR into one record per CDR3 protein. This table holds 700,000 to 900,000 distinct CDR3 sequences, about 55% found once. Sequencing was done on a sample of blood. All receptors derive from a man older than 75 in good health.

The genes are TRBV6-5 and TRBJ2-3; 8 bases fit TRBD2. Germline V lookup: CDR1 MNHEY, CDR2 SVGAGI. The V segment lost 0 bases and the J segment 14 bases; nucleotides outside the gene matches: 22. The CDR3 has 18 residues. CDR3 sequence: CASSYSGVAGLPNRYAYF. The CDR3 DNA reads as TGTGCCAGCAGTTACTCGGGGGTAGCGGGATTACCGAACAGATACGCGTATTTT.

The CDR3 DNA sequence: TGTGCCAGCAGCTTTTTACTAGCGGGAGAAAGCACCGGGGAGCTGTTTTTT. It translates to CASSFLLAGESTGELFF. The rearrangement joins TRBV5-6 to TRBJ2-2, with 11 bases that match TRBD2. Looked up from germline, CDR1 is SGHDT and CDR2 is YYEEEE. The CDR3 totals 17 residues. After removal of 2 bases from V and 4 bases from J, the junction contained 7 bases not matched to a gene.

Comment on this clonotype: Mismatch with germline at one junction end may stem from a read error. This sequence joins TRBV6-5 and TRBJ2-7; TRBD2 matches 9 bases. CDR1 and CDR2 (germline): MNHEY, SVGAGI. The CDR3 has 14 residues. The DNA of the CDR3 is TGTGCCAGCAGTTACTGGGCGGGAGGGAGAGAGCGGTACTTC. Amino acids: CASSYWAGGRERYF.

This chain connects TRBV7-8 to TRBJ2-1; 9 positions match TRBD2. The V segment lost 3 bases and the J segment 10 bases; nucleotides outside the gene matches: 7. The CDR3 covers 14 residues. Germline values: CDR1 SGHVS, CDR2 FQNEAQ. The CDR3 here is CASSLREGSVEQFF. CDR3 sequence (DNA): TGTGCCAGCAGCTTGCGGGAGGGGTCGGTAGAGCAGTTCTTC.

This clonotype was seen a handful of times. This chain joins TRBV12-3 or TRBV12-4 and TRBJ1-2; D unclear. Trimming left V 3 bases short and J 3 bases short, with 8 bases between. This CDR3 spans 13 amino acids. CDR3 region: CASSFKVDYGYTF. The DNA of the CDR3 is TGTGCCAGCAGTTTTAAAGTGGACTATGGCTACACCTTC.

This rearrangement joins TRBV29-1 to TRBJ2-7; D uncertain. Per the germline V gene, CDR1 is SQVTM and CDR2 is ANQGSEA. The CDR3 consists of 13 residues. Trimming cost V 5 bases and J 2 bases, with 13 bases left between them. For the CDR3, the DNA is TGCAGCGTTTTCGGAAACGGAGCCTACGAGCAGTACTTC. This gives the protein CSVFGNGAYEQYF.

CDR3 residues: CSGPRRMNTEAFF. The CDR3 region has the DNA TGCAGTGGACCTAGAAGGATGAACACTGAAGCTTTCTTT. The rearrangement links TRBV20-1 to TRBJ1-1; no clear D. The CDR3 has 13 residues. Trimming took 7 bases from V and 0 from J, leaving 12 bases between them. Per the germline V gene, CDR1 is DFQATT and CDR2 is SNEGSKA (reference sequence).

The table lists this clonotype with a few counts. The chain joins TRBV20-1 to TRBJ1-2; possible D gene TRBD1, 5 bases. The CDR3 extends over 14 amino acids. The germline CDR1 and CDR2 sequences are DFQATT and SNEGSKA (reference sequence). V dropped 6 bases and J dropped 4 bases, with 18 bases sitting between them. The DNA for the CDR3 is TGCAGTGCCCTAAGAAGGGGTCGGGGCTATGGCTACACCTTC. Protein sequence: CSALRRGRGYGYTF.

The CDR3 loop reads CASSEGGDYNGYTF. The CDR3 coding sequence is TGTGCCAGCAGCGAGGGTGGGGACTACAATGGCTACACCTTC. The J gene is TRBJ1-2, the V gene TRBV9; tentative D call: TRBD1 (5 bases). The CDR3 contains 14 residues. The germline V gene has CDR1 SGDLS and CDR2 YYNGEE. Trimming removed 3 bases at V and 6 bases at J, with 15 bases between.

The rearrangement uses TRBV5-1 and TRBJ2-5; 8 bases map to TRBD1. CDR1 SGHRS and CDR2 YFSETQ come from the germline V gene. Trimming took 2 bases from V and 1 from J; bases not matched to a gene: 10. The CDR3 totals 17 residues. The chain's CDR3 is CASSLDGGTGAQETQYF. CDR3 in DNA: TGCGCCAGCAGCTTAGATGGTGGGACAGGAGCCCAAGAGACCCAGTACTTC. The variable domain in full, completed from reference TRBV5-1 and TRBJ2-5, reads KAGVTQTPRYLIKTRGQQVTLSCSPISGHRSVSWYQQTPGQGLQFLFEYFSETQRNKGNFPGRFSGRQFSNSRSEMNVSTLELGDSALYLCASSLDGGTGAQETQYFGPGTRLLVL.

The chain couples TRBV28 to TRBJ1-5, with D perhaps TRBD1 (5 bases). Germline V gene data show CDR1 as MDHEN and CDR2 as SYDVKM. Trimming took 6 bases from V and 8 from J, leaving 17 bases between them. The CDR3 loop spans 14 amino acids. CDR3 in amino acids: CASSPTGDGKPQHF. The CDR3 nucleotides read TGTGCCAGCAGCCCCACAGGAGACGGGAAGCCCCAGCATTTT.

As DNA, the CDR3 is TGTGCCAGCAGTTTAGACAGGGGGCTGAAGACCCAGTACTTC. It specifies CASSLDRGLKTQYF. V and J are TRBV12-3 or TRBV12-4 and TRBJ2-5; 9 bases agree with TRBD1. The CDR3 runs to 14 residues. J lost 6 bases, V lost 1 base, and 3 bases had no gene match.

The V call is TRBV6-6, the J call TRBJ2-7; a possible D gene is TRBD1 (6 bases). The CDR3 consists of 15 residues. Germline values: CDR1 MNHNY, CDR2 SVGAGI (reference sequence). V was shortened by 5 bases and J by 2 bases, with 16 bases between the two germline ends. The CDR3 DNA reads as TGTGCCAGCAGTAGGCAGGGGATAGCGACCTACGAGCAGTACTTC. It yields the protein CASSRQGIATYEQYF.

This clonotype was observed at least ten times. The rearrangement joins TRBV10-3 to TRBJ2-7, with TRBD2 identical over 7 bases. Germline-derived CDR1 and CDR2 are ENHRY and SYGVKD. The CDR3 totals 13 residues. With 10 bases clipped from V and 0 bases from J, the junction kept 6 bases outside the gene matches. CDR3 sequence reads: CASSSGPSYEQYF. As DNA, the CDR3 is TGTGCCAGCTCTAGCGGACCCTCCTACGAGCAGTACTTC.

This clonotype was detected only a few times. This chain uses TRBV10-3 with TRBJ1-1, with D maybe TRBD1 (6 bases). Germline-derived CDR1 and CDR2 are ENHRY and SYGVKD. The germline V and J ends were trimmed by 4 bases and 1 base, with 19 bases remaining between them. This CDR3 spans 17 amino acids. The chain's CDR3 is CAISGSGQGRTNTEAFF. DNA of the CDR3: TGTGCCATCAGTGGTTCAGGGCAGGGGAGGACGAACACTGAAGCTTTCTTT.

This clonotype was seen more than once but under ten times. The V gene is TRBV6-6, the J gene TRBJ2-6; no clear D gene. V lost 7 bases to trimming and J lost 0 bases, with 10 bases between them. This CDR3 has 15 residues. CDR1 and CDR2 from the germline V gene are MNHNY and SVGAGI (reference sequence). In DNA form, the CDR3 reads TGTGCCAGCACCCAGAGCCCCTCTGGGGCCAACGTCCTGACTTTC. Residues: CASTQSPSGANVLTF.

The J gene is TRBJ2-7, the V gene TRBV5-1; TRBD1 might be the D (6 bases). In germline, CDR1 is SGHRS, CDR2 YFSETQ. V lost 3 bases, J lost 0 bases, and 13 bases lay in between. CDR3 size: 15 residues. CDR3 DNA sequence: TGCGCCAGCAGCTCTACAGGGTTCAACTCCTACGAGCAGTACTTC. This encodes CASSSTGFNSYEQYF.